The rows below give T cell receptor beta chains drawn from one sample of a study of shared clonotypes between healthy human individuals. Data came from immunoSEQ multiplex PCR; TCRdb stores just in-frame clones and leaves some out. This sample carries about 1 million clones, about three quarters of them seen once, and the ten largest clones take around 1.5%. Sequences were obtained from memory CD4+ T cells sorted from blood. These receptors were taken from a man in his late teens or twenties in good health. The CDR3 runs from the conserved cysteine through the conserved F or W. D genes are given only for firm matches. Some rows mark clone size as missing; the rest say once, few, many or name a class of expanded clone.

abundance	d_gene	v_gene	j_gene	CDR3nt	CDR3aa
-	-	TRBV6-1	TRBJ2-7	TGTGCCAGCAGTGAAGGGTCCGGGACAAGGACCTACGAGCAGTACTTC	CASSEGSGTRTYEQYF
-	TRBD1	TRBV6-5	TRBJ2-7	TGTGCCAGCAGGCATCCGGGACAGGCTGGAGGGGAGCAGTACTTC	CASRHPGQAGGEQYF
-	TRBD2	TRBV6-1	TRBJ2-2	TGTGCCAGCGCGAGCGGGGGGAACACCGGGGAGCTGTTTTTT	CASASGGNTGELFF
-	-	TRBV2	TRBJ2-7	TGTGCCACCGGGACAAGTGCCTACGAGCAGTACTTC	CATGTSAYEQYF
-	-	TRBV5-1	TRBJ2-3	TGCGCCAGCAGCCCGAGCGGCAGGTCTTCCACAGATACGCAGTATTTT	CASSPSGRSSTDTQYF
once	TRBD1	TRBV25-1	TRBJ1-2	TGTGCCAGCAGACCGGGACAGACCCTTTTTAACTATGGCTACACCTTC	CASRPGQTLFNYGYTF
few	-	TRBV21-1	TRBJ2-7	TGTGCCAGCAGCCCGGGAGAGGCTGACGGGTCGGGCGAGCAGTACTTC	CASSPGEADGSGEQYF
few	-	TRBV5-4	TRBJ2-1	TGTGCCAGCAGCTTAAACAGGGCAGCTGTCGAGCAGTTCTTC	CASSLNRAAVEQFF
-	-	TRBV9	TRBJ1-6	TGTGCCAGCAGCGTGACAGACAGCTATTCACCCCTCCACTTT	CASSVTDSYSPLHF
-	TRBD1	TRBV14	TRBJ2-7	TGTGCCAGCAGCCCCACGGGACAGGGGATCTACGAGCAGTACTTC	CASSPTGQGIYEQYF
-	-	TRBV15	TRBJ2-1	TGTGCCACCAGCGACCGGGAGAACAATGAGCAGTTCTTC	CATSDRENNEQFF
few	-	TRBV27	TRBJ1-6	TGTGCCAGCAGTTTATTGGGAGGTCAAAATTCACCCCTCCACTTT	CASSLLGGQNSPLHF
-	-	TRBV25-1	TRBJ2-3	TGTGCCAGCAGGCCCGGAAGCCGCACAGATACGCAGTATTTT	CASRPGSRTDTQYF
-	TRBD1	TRBV5-1	TRBJ2-5	TGCGCCAGCAGCGCCGGGACAGGGGGTCAAGAGACCCAGTACTTC	CASSAGTGGQETQYF
-	-	TRBV2	TRBJ2-7	TGTGCCAGCACCGCCACACGCTACGAGCAGTACTTC	CASTATRYEQYF
-	-	TRBV6-5	TRBJ1-1	TGTGCCAGCAGTTACTCGAGTGGGTTTGCTTTCTTT	CASSYSSGFAFF
-	-	TRBV21-1	TRBJ1-2	TGTGCCAGCAGCAAACGAGGGGGCAGCTCGCACTATGGCTACACCTTC	CASSKRGGSSHYGYTF
-	-	TRBV28	TRBJ2-1	TGTGCCGCCAGAGCCTCCGGGACGGGCTACAATGAGCAGTTCTTC	CAARASGTGYNEQFF
once	-	TRBV7-2	TRBJ1-4	TGTGCCAGCAGCCGGGGGGTGCTTGGGGAAAAACTGTTTTTT	CASSRGVLGEKLFF
-	-	TRBV5-5	TRBJ2-7	TGTGCCAGCAGCTTGGCGACAGGAGCTTTCTACGAGCAGTACTTC	CASSLATGAFYEQYF
-	TRBD1	TRBV19	TRBJ1-1	TGTGCCAGTAGTCTAAGACAGGGAGGAACTGAAGCTTTCTTT	CASSLRQGGTEAFF
-	TRBD1	TRBV7-9	TRBJ1-4	TGTGCCAGCAGCTTAGGTGGGACGAACAGGGGGCAAAAACTGTTTTTT	CASSLGGTNRGQKLFF
-	TRBD1	TRBV27	TRBJ1-2	TGTGCCAGCAGTCGAGGGGGACAGGGGGCGGCAGGCTATGGCTACACCTTC	CASSRGGQGAAGYGYTF
-	-	TRBV6-5	TRBJ2-2	TGTGCCAGTAACGGACAGGGAGGGACCGGGGAGCTGTTTTTT	CASNGQGGTGELFF
-	-	TRBV7-2	TRBJ2-5	TGTGCCAGCAGCTTAGGACTATCTGAGACCCAGTACTTC	CASSLGLSETQYF
-	-	TRBV6-1	TRBJ2-5	TGTGCCAGCAGTTGGTCAACGGAGACCCAGTACTTC	CASSWSTETQYF
-	-	TRBV6-1	TRBJ2-5	TGTGCCAGCAGTGAAGCTGCGGCCCAGTACTTC	CASSEAAAQYF
-	-	TRBV18	TRBJ2-3	TGTGCCAGCTCACCACGCCGGGATACGCAGTATTTT	CASSPRRDTQYF
-	TRBD1	TRBV14	TRBJ2-1	TGTGCCAGCAGCGGACAGGGGGTAGGCTCCTACAATGAGCAGTTCTTC	CASSGQGVGSYNEQFF
-	-	TRBV5-1	TRBJ1-1	TGCGCCAGCAGCTTGGCCTCGGGGCAGGGGACGACAAAAGCTTTCTTT	CASSLASGQGTTKAFF